What follows describes a single TCR beta chain. What it binds is not known. The data were taken from a study of cytomegalovirus exposure and HLA in healthy donors. Study-wide findings and caveats: Accounts indicate the classifier identified cytomegalovirus status with strong specificity and sensitivity.

Repertoires were generated with immunoSEQ multiplex PCR, while TCRdb's copy carries only in-frame clones and drops some. The top ten clones hold 3% to 3.5% of a sample with under 200,000 clones, about 90% of them seen once. From germline, CDR1 is SGHTA and CDR2 FQGTGA. Trimming took 5 bases from V and 2 from J; bases not matched to a gene: 10. The CDR3 loop spans 16 amino acids. The clonotype originates from a woman aged 18-29 years in good health and CMV-seropositive. The specimen sequenced was PBMCs. The V and J genes are TRBV7-3 and TRBJ2-3, with 7 nucleotides matching TRBD2. In nucleotides, the CDR3 is TGTGCCAGCAGCCCCTTCGTGGGAGGGGCCACAGATACGCAGTATTTT. This translates into CASSPFVGGATDTQYF.